Listed below are T cell receptor beta chains from one sample, sequenced in a study of T cells in Graves' hyperthyroidism and ophthalmopathy. TCRdb processed the multiplex PCR reads anew with MiXCR; each CDR3 protein has one entry. This table holds some 500,000 distinct CDR3 sequences, approximately 25% found once. Material for sequencing was blood. The receptors were sampled from a woman in her twenties or thirties with Graves' ophthalmopathy. CDR3s include the opening cysteine and the closing phenylalanine or tryptophan. Each record gives: CDR3 length, D gene, V gene, clone size, J gene, CDR3 DNA, CDR3 protein. D genes are given only for firm matches. The listing skips clone size in some rows; elsewhere it reads once, few, many or a size class.

16,NA,TRBV2,many,TRBJ1-2,TGTGCCAGCGAGGGGGGCTCCCAGGGTGGCGACTATGGCTACACCTTC,CASEGGSQGGDYGYTF
16,TRBD1,TRBV27,many,TRBJ1-2,TGTGCCAGCAGTTTCTCCGTGGGACAGATGGTATATGGCTACACCTTC,CASSFSVGQMVYGYTF
14,NA,TRBV19,NA,TRBJ2-2,TGTGCCAGTAGTATACAGACATACACCGGGGAGCTGTTTTTT,CASSIQTYTGELFF
13,NA,TRBV6-1,many,TRBJ1-2,TGTGCCAGCACCCAACAGGGAAACTATGGCTACACCTTC,CASTQQGNYGYTF
16,TRBD1,TRBV11-2,NA,TRBJ1-2,TGTGCCAGCAGCGCCCTGACAGGGCTCACCAGGGCTGGCTACACCTTC,CASSALTGLTRAGYTF
15,TRBD2,TRBV10-3,NA,TRBJ2-7,TGTGCCATCCGGTCGGTGGGGGGGAATACCTACGAGCAGTACTTC,CAIRSVGGNTYEQYF
12,NA,TRBV6-1,few,TRBJ1-5,TGTGCCAGCAGCCCCGACGGAAGGCCCCAGCATTTT,CASSPDGRPQHF
15,TRBD1,TRBV12-3/TRBV12-4,once,TRBJ1-2,TGTGCCAGCAGTGTGGACAGGGGCCGCACCTATGGCTACACCTTC,CASSVDRGRTYGYTF
13,NA,TRBV6-1,many,TRBJ1-1,TGTGCCAGCAGGGGGGACCGGTTCACTGAAGCTTTCTTT,CASRGDRFTEAFF
12,NA,TRBV6-1,many,TRBJ1-2,TGTGCCAGCAATCTGGTCGACTATGGCTACACCTTC,CASNLVDYGYTF
15,TRBD1,TRBV20-1,many,TRBJ2-5,TGCAGTGCTCCGCCATTTGGACAGGATCAAGAGACCCAGTACTTC,CSAPPFGQDQETQYF
13,NA,TRBV2,few,TRBJ2-7,TGTGCCAGCAGTGAGGAATTCTCCTACGAGCAGTACTTC,CASSEEFSYEQYF
15,TRBD1,TRBV6-1,NA,TRBJ1-2,TGTGCCAGCAGTCGGACAGGCCCTATGGCTATGGGCTACACCTTC,CASSRTGPMAMGYTF